A single sample is the source of the 18 T cell receptor beta chains below, sequenced in a study of blood T cell repertoires in COVID-19. Repertoires were generated with immunoSEQ multiplex PCR, while TCRdb's copy carries only in-frame clones and drops some. The sample lists over 200,000 clones, 83% occurring once. What was sequenced was peripheral blood. These receptors all come from a woman aged 40-49 years with active or convalescent COVID-19.

Worth noting for this clone: This same CDR3 is encoded by further DNA sequences in the sample. The chain combines TRBV14 with TRBJ1-1; TRBD1 is a possible D gene (5 bases). Germline V gene sequence: CDR1 SGHDN, CDR2 FVKESK. V was cut by 2 bases and J by 3 bases, with 10 bases left in between. The CDR3 sequence is 14 residues long. The CDR3 nucleotides read TGTGCCAGCAGCCAAAGGCGCAGGGACACTGAAGCTTTCTTT. It yields the protein CASSQRRRDTEAFF. Full variable domain (outside the CDR3, taken from reference TRBV14 and TRBJ1-1): EAGVTQFPSHSVIEKGQTVTLRCDPISGHDNLYWYRRVMGKEIKFLLHFVKESKQDESGMPNNRFLAERTGGTYSTLKVQPAELEDSGVYFCASSQRRRDTEAFFGQGTRLTVV.

V gene TRBV6-5 combines with J gene TRBJ1-6; D is uncertain. CDR1 is MNHEY, CDR2 SVGAGI, per germline. CDR3 length: 14 amino acids. V dropped 2 bases and J dropped 5 bases, with 7 bases sitting between them. CDR3 loop: CASSYRGNNSPLHF. CDR3 DNA sequence: TGTGCCAGCAGTTACCGGGGAAATAATTCACCCCTCCACTTT.

This clone was seen once. V and J are TRBV29-1 and TRBJ2-5; a weak D match, TRBD2 (6 bases). With 4 bases removed from V and 4 bases from J, the gap between germline ends came to 16 bases. Germline V CDR1 and CDR2: SQVTM, ANQGSEA. This CDR3 has 14 amino acids. CDR3 region: CSVVKGGIAETQYF. The DNA of the CDR3 is TGCAGCGTTGTTAAAGGCGGGATTGCAGAGACCCAGTACTTC.

The rearrangement uses TRBV11-2 and TRBJ1-1; D is possibly TRBD1 (5 bases). CDR3 length: 16 amino acids. Germline CDR1 is SGHAT and CDR2 is FQNNGV. V lost 5 bases and J lost 0, with 16 bases in between. The CDR3 loop is CASSPTRGVMNTEAFF. In nucleotides, the CDR3 is TGTGCCAGCAGCCCCACGCGGGGCGTCATGAACACTGAAGCTTTCTTT.

The chain uses TRBV7-2 and TRBJ1-2; 12 bases match TRBD1. With V trimmed by 5 bases and J by 6 bases, 4 bases remained unmatched. Germline V gives CDR1 SGHTA, CDR2 FQGNSA. The CDR3 is 14 amino acids. DNA of the CDR3: TGTGCCAGCAGCCCCGGGACAGGGGGCGATGGCTACACCTTC. This gives the protein CASSPGTGGDGYTF.

This chain connects TRBV7-6 to TRBJ1-5; possible D gene TRBD1, 6 bases. V gave up 5 bases and J gave up 9 bases, with 11 bases separating them. The V gene's germline CDR1 is SGHVS and CDR2 FNYEAQ. The CDR3 has 12 amino acids. This CDR3 is CASSQGGGPQHF. Written as DNA, the CDR3 is TGTGCCAGCAGCCAAGGGGGTGGGCCCCAGCATTTT. Combining the CDR3 with reference TRBV7-6 and TRBJ1-5 gives the whole variable domain GAGVSQSPRYKVTKRGQDVALRCDPISGHVSLYWYRQALGQGPEFLTYFNYEAQQDKSGLPNDRFSAERPEGSISTLTIQRTEQRDSAMYRCASSQGGGPQHFGDGTRLSIL.

The genes are TRBV7-3 and TRBJ1-2; 10 bases are a match to TRBD1. There are 15 residues in the CDR3. With V trimmed by 5 bases and J by 8 bases, 11 bases remained unmatched. Germline CDR1 and CDR2: SGHTA and FQGTGA. The CDR3 here is CASSLLGQGRSGYTF. Written as DNA, the CDR3 is TGTGCCAGCAGCCTACTGGGACAGGGGAGATCCGGCTACACCTTC.

The rearrangement links TRBV6-5 to TRBJ2-5; TRBD1 matches 11 bases. The CDR3 runs to 13 residues. The J segment lost 5 bases and the V segment lost 9 bases, leaving 5 bases of the junction unmatched. From germline, CDR1 is MNHEY and CDR2 SVGAGI. CDR3 sequence (DNA): TGTGCCAGTTCGGGACAGGGGGGGGAGACCCAGTACTTC. Its translation is CASSGQGGETQYF.

The J gene is TRBJ1-5, the V gene TRBV6-5; TRBD1 might be the D (5 bases). The CDR3 has 15 residues. Germline V gene lookup returns CDR1 MNHEY and CDR2 SVGAGI. The V end was cut by 6 bases, the J end by 5 bases, with 17 bases between. In DNA, the CDR3 is TGTGCCAGCAGGCTTACAGGATTCGGAGATCAGCCCCAGCATTTT. Protein product: CASRLTGFGDQPQHF.

The V call is TRBV10-3, the J call TRBJ2-2, with D possibly being TRBD1 (6 bases). Germline V lookup: CDR1 ENHRY, CDR2 SYGVKD. The CDR3 totals 12 residues. The CDR3 is CAHRENTGELFF. The CDR3 DNA sequence: TGTGCTCACAGGGAGAACACCGGGGAGCTGTTTTTT.

This clone was recorded once. The gene calls are TRBV5-1 and TRBJ2-7, with 8 bases fitting TRBD2. The CDR3 length is 15 residues. The germline CDR1 and CDR2 sequences are SGHRS and YFSETQ. The V segment lost 0 bases and the J segment 2 bases; nucleotides outside the gene matches: 4. The CDR3 bases are TGCGCCAGCAGCTTGGAAGGCGGGAGGACCTACGAGCAGTACTTC. Protein product: CASSLEGGRTYEQYF.

The rearrangement uses TRBV18 and TRBJ1-1; TRBD1 matches at 9 bases. V dropped 5 bases and J dropped 1; count of bases not matched to a gene: 2. The V gene's germline CDR1 is KGHSH and CDR2 LQKENI. This CDR3 has 14 residues. The CDR3 sequence is CASSGQGTNTEAFF. CDR3 DNA sequence: TGTGCCAGCTCAGGACAGGGGACGAACACTGAAGCTTTCTTT.

V gene TRBV28 combines with J gene TRBJ2-5; 7 bases map to TRBD1. The V segment lost 6 bases and the J segment 3 bases; nucleotides outside the gene matches: 10. This CDR3 region has 15 residues. From germline, CDR1 is MDHEN and CDR2 SYDVKM. The CDR3 DNA follows: TGTGCCAGCAGAACCCCGGGACAGCAGAAAGAGACCCAGTACTTC. This gives the protein CASRTPGQQKETQYF.

CDR3 bases: TGTGCCAGCAGCAGCCGTTGGACTAGCGGGGATTACGAGCAGTACTTC. Its protein product is CASSSRWTSGDYEQYF. The chain joins TRBV3-1 (or the pseudogene TRBV3-2) to TRBJ2-7; 12 bases are a match to TRBD2. J gave up 4 bases and V 5 bases, and 9 bases lay outside the gene matches. This CDR3 is built from 16 residues. CDR1 is LGHDT, CDR2 YNNKEL, per germline (reference sequence).

The chain is built from TRBV5-1 and TRBJ1-2, with TRBD1 matching over 10 bases. This CDR3 contains 15 residues. Germline CDR1 reads SGHRS; CDR2 reads YFSETQ. V was pared by 4 bases and J by 6 bases, with 9 bases of the junction left unmatched. The CDR3 region is CASSISGTGEDGYTF. The DNA of the CDR3 is TGCGCCAGCAGCATTTCCGGGACAGGGGAGGATGGCTACACCTTC.

The V call is TRBV28, the J call TRBJ1-4; no definite D call. The CDR3 spans 14 residues. Germline V gene sequence: CDR1 MDHEN, CDR2 SYDVKM. V dropped 7 bases and J dropped 6 bases, with 15 bases sitting between them. The CDR3 reads CASNHAGRDEKLFF. CDR3 DNA: TGTGCCAGCAACCACGCAGGCAGAGATGAAAAACTGTTTTTT. Based on the CDR3 plus reference TRBV28 and TRBJ1-4, the full variable domain is DVKVTQSSRYLVKRTGEKVFLECVQDMDHENMFWYRQDPGLGLRLIYFSYDVKMKEKGDIPEGYSVSREKKERFSLILESASTNQTSMYLCASNHAGRDEKLFFGSGTQLSVL.

CDR3 DNA: TGTGCCAGCACAGGGGGGACTGAAGCTTTCTTT. Protein: CASTGGTEAFF. This chain connects TRBV28 to TRBJ1-1; 7 positions match TRBD1. Unmatched junction bases numbered 1, after V lost 7 bases and J lost 5 bases. Germline loops: CDR1 MDHEN, CDR2 SYDVKM. This CDR3 has 11 residues.

The chain is built from TRBV5-6 and TRBJ2-6; TRBD1 matches at 9 bases. Losses at the gene ends were 1 base for V and 4 bases for J; bases not matched to a gene: 9. This CDR3 is built from 18 residues. Germline V gives CDR1 SGHDT, CDR2 YYEEEE. The CDR3: CASSLLGQGSPGANVLTF. In nucleotides, the CDR3 is TGTGCCAGCAGCTTGCTGGGACAGGGCTCACCCGGGGCCAACGTCCTGACTTTC.